This record looks at one TCR beta chain sequence and its context. Its antigen remains unidentified. The data are from a study of cytomegalovirus exposure and HLA in healthy donors. Background on the study: Caucasian-associated ancestry cluster membership applied to about 83% of approximately 420 genotyped donors.

13 Jbeta primers and 60 Vbeta primers were used for the PCR. TCRdb's table, derived via immunoSEQ multiplex PCR, lists solely in-frame clones and lacks some. The repertoire consists of about 120,000 clones, with about 74% occurring once and the leading ten covering 2.7%. Study observations and caveats: In a later analysis, donors in an Asian-associated ancestry cluster reportedly had fewer N-insertions in productive TCRs than the cohort mean. An analysis was carried out at a later point. It showed that HLA-associated TCR beta chains were more clonally expanded than equally common non-associated chains.

The clonotype was recovered from a woman in her thirties or forties in good health and CMV-seropositive. Input material: PBMCs.

The CDR3 coding sequence is TGTGCCAGCAGTTTAGAAAGGGGAGGGCAGCCCCAGCATTTT. Translating it yields CASSLERGGQPQHF. This chain uses TRBV27 with TRBJ1-5; a possible D gene is TRBD1 (5 bases). Germline CDR1 MNHEY, CDR2 SMNVEV (reference sequence). The CDR3 loop spans 14 amino acids. Trimming took 2 bases from V and 7 from J, leaving 12 bases between them.